The present TCR beta chain was sequenced within a study of CD8 T cells in ankylosing spondylitis. Study conclusions and caveats: A motif of fewer than ten highly homologous TCR beta variants was seen as apparently characteristic of ankylosing spondylitis blood.

Trimming shortened V by 5 bases and J by 10 bases, and 13 bases separated the two germline ends. CDR3 length: 12 amino acids. With respect to this clonotype: Its specificity is unknown.

TCRdb independently ran MiXCR on the 5' RACE reads; one entry per CDR3 protein. The data show 200,000 to 250,000 distinct CDR3 sequences, around 32% seen once. Sequenced input: blood, either unsorted or a sorted T cell fraction (not recorded which). This chain uses TRBV12-3 or TRBV12-4 with TRBJ2-3, with unresolved D. The receptor comes from a male donor with ankylosing spondylitis or in good health (not recorded which). CDR3 DNA: TGTGCCAGCAGTACCCAATCATTCGCGCAGTATTTT. Its protein product is CASSTQSFAQYF.